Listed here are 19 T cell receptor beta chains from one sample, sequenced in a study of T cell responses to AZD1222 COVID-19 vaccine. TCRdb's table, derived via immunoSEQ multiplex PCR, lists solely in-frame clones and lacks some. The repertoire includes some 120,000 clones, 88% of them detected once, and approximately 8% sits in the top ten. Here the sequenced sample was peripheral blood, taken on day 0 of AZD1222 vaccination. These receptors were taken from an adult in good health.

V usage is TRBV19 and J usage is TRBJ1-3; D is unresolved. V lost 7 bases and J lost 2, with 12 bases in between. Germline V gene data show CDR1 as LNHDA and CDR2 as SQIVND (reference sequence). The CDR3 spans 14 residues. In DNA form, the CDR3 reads TGTGCCAGTACCTTATTGCCCCCTGGAAACACCATATATTTT. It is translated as CASTLLPPGNTIYF.

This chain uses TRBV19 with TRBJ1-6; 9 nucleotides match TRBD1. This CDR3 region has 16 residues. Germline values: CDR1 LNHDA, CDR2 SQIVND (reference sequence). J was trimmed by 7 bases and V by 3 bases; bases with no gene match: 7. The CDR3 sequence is CASSIPGQGVNSPLHF. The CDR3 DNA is TGTGCCAGTAGTATCCCGGGACAGGGAGTCAATTCACCCCTCCACTTT. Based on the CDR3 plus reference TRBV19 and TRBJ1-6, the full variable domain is DGGITQSPKYLFRKEGQNVTLSCEQNLNHDAMYWYRQDPGQGLRLIYYSQIVNDFQKGDIAEGYSVSREKKESFPLTVTSAQKNPTAFYLCASSIPGQGVNSPLHFGNGTRLTVT.

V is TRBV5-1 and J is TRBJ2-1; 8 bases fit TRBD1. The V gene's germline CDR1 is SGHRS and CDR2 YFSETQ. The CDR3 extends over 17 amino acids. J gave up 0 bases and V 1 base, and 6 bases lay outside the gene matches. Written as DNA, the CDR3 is TGCGCCAGCAGCTTGAACTCGGGACAGGCCTCCTACAATGAGCAGTTCTTC. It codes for CASSLNSGQASYNEQFF.

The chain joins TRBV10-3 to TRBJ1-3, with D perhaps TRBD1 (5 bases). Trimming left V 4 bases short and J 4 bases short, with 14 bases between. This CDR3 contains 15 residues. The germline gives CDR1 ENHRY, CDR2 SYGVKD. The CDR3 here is CAISAVQGSGNTIYF. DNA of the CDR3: TGTGCCATCAGTGCGGTGCAGGGTTCGGGAAACACCATATATTTT.

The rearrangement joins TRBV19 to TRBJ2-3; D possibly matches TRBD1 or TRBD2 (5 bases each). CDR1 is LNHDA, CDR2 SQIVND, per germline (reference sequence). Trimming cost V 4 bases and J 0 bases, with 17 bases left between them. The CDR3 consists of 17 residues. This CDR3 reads CASSKPGGRASTDTQYF. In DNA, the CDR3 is TGTGCCAGTAGTAAGCCTGGGGGAAGGGCTAGCACAGATACGCAGTATTTT.

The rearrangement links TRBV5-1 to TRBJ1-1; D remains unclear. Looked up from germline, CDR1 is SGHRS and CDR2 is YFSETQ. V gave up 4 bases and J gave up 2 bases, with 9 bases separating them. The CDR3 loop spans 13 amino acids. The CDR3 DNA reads TGCGCCAGCAGCGGCCAGCCAAACACTGAAGCTTTCTTT. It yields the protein CASSGQPNTEAFF.

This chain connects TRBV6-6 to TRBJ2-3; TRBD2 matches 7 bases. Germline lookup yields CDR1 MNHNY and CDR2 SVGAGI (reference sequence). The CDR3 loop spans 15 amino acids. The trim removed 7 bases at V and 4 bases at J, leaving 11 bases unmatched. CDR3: CASTSHQAGSDTQYF. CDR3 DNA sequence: TGTGCCAGCACTTCCCACCAAGCGGGATCAGATACGCAGTATTTT.

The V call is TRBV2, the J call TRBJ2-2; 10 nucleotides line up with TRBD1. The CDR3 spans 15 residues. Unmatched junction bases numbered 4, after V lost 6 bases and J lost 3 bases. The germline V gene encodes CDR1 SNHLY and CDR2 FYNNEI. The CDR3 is CASRLDRGHTGELFF. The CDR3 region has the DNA TGTGCCAGCAGACTCGACAGGGGGCACACCGGGGAGCTGTTTTTT.

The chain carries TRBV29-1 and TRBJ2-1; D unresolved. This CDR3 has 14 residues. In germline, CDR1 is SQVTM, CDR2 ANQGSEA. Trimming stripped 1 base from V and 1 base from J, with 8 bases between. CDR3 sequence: CSVEGAISYNEQFF. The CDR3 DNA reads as TGCAGCGTTGAAGGAGCGATTTCCTACAATGAGCAGTTCTTC.

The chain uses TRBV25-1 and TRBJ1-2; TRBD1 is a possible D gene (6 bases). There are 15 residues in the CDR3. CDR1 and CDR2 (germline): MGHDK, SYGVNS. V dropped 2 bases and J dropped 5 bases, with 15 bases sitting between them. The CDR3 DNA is TGTGCCAGCAGTGAAGTGGGCAGGGGTTTTTATGGCTACACCTTC. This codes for CASSEVGRGFYGYTF.

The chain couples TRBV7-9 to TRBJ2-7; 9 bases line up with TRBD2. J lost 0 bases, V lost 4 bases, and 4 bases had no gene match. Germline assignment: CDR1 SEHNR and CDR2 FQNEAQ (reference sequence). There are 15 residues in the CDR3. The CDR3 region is CASSSSGGTSYEQYF. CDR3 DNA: TGTGCCAGCAGCTCAAGCGGGGGGACCTCCTACGAGCAGTACTTC. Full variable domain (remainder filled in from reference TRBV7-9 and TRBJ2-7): DTGVSQNPRHKITKRGQNVTFRCDPISEHNRLYWYRQTLGQGPEFLTYFQNEAQLEKSRLLSDRFSAERPKGSFSTLEIQRTEQGDSAMYLCASSSSGGTSYEQYFGPGTRLTVT.

The CDR3 loop is CASTAGTSTEQYF. CDR3 nucleotide sequence: TGTGCCAGCACTGCCGGGACTAGCACCGAGCAGTACTTC. The V gene is TRBV11-2, the J gene TRBJ2-7, with 9 positions matching TRBD2. The J segment lost 6 bases and the V segment lost 7 bases, leaving 7 bases of the junction unmatched. This CDR3 comprises 13 residues. Germline lookup yields CDR1 SGHAT and CDR2 FQNNGV.

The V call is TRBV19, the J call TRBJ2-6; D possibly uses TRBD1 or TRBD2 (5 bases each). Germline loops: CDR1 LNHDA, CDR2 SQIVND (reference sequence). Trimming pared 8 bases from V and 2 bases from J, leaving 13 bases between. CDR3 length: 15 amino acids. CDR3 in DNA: TGTGCCAGTCGGGGCGGCATTGCTGGGGCCAACGTCCTGACTTTC. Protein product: CASRGGIAGANVLTF. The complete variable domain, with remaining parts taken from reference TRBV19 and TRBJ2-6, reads DGGITQSPKYLFRKEGQNVTLSCEQNLNHDAMYWYRQDPGQGLRLIYYSQIVNDFQKGDIAEGYSVSREKKESFPLTVTSAQKNPTAFYLCASRGGIAGANVLTFGAGSRLTVL.

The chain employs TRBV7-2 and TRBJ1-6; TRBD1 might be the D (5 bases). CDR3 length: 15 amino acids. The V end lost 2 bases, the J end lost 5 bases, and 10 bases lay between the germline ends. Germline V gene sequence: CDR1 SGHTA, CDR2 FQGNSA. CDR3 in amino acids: CASSLWGRDNSPLHF. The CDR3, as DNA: TGTGCCAGCAGCTTATGGGGCAGAGATAATTCACCCCTCCACTTT.

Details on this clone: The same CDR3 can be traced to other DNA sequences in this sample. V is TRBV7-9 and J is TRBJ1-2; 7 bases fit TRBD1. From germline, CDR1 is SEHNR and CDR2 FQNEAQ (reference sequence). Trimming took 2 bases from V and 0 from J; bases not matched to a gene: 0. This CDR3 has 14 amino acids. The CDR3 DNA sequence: TGTGCCAGCAGCTTACAGGGGGCTAACTATGGCTACACCTTC. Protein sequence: CASSLQGANYGYTF.

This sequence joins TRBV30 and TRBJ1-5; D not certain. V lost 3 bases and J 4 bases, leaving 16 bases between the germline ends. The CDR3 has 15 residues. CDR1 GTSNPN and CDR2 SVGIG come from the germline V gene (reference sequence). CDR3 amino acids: CAWSDVLWGNQPQHF. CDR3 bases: TGTGCCTGGAGCGACGTACTGTGGGGTAATCAGCCCCAGCATTTT.

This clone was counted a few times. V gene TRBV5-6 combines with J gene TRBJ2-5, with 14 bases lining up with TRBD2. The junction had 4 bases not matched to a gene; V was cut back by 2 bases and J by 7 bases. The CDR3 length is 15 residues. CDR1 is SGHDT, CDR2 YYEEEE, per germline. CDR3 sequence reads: CASSFGTSGSGTQYF. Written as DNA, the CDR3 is TGTGCCAGCAGCTTTGGGACTAGCGGGAGTGGGACCCAGTACTTC.

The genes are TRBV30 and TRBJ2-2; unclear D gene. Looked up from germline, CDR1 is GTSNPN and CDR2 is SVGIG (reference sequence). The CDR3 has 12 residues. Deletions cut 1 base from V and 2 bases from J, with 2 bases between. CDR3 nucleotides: TGTGCCTGGAGTGATAACACCGGGGAGCTGTTTTTT. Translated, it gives CAWSDNTGELFF.

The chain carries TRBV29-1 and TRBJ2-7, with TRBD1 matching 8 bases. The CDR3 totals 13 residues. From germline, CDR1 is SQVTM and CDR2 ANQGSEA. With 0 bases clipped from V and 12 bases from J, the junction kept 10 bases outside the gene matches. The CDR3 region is CSVEDGDRIHRYF. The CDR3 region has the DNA TGCAGCGTTGAAGATGGGGACAGGATCCACCGGTACTTC.